The next 14 T cell receptor beta chains were all read from a single sample in a study of T cell responses to AZD1222 COVID-19 vaccine. Generated by immunoSEQ multiplex PCR, the TCRdb table keeps only in-frame clones and is missing some. The sample has around 130,000 clones, roughly 90% seen once; the top ten hold over 2.5%. The sequenced sample was peripheral blood, obtained on day 0 of AZD1222 vaccination. These TCRs come from an adult in good health.

The chain joins TRBV4-3 to TRBJ1-3, with a possible D match to TRBD1 (5 bases). V lost 3 bases, J lost 0 bases, and 12 bases lay in between. Per germline, CDR1 LGHNA and CDR2 YSLEER. CDR3 length: 16 residues. The CDR3 DNA reads TGCGCCAGCAGCCAGGCCCCGGGACCCTCTGGAAACACCATATATTTT. Amino acids: CASSQAPGPSGNTIYF.

V is TRBV5-1 and J is TRBJ2-2; 14 nucleotides align to TRBD2. CDR3 length: 17 amino acids. V trimming: 5 bases; J trimming: 5 bases; junction bases outside the gene matches: 8. Germline values: CDR1 SGHRS, CDR2 YFSETQ. This CDR3 is CASSPGLAGGRTGELFF. DNA of the CDR3: TGCGCCAGCAGTCCCGGACTAGCGGGAGGTCGGACCGGGGAGCTGTTTTTT.

Comments on this clone: Different DNA sequences within this sample yield the same CDR3. The chain uses TRBV6-5 and TRBJ2-1, with 11 bases fitting TRBD2. CDR1 is MNHEY, CDR2 SVGAGI, per germline. The junction had 5 bases not matched to a gene; V was cut back by 5 bases and J by 5 bases. This CDR3 spans 15 amino acids. CDR3: CASSPGLAGNNEQFF. DNA of the CDR3: TGTGCCAGCAGTCCAGGACTAGCGGGTAACAATGAGCAGTTCTTC.

The chain combines TRBV6-4 with TRBJ2-7, with D unresolved. The CDR3 length is 12 residues. V lost 8 bases and J 5 bases, leaving 13 bases between the germline ends. CDR1 is MRHNA and CDR2 is SNTAGT in the germline V gene. The CDR3, as DNA: TGTGCCAGCTGGGCCAGAAGCCACGAGCAGTACTTC. This encodes CASWARSHEQYF.

The chain employs TRBV19 and TRBJ1-2; D unresolved. Trimming cost V 3 bases and J 1 base, with 6 bases left between them. Germline loops: CDR1 LNHDA, CDR2 SQIVND (reference sequence). The CDR3 has 13 amino acids. The CDR3 loop reads CASSMGSNYGYTF. DNA for the CDR3: TGTGCCAGTAGTATGGGGAGTAACTATGGCTACACCTTC. The full variable domain, completed using reference TRBV19 and TRBJ1-2, is DGGITQSPKYLFRKEGQNVTLSCEQNLNHDAMYWYRQDPGQGLRLIYYSQIVNDFQKGDIAEGYSVSREKKESFPLTVTSAQKNPTAFYLCASSMGSNYGYTFGSGTRLTVV.

The rearrangement uses TRBV10-2 and TRBJ2-7; D remains ambiguous. The V end was cut by 1 base, the J end by 0 bases, with 1 base between. The CDR3 extends over 12 amino acids. Germline V gene sequence: CDR1 WSHSY, CDR2 SAAADI. CDR3: CASSEFSYEQYF. The CDR3 DNA reads TGCGCCAGCAGTGAGTTCTCCTACGAGCAGTACTTC.

On this clone: This sample includes further DNA sequences coding for the same CDR3. The chain combines TRBV7-9 with TRBJ1-1, with D hard to call. The CDR3 length is 12 residues. The V gene lost 5 bases and the J gene lost 6 bases, with 10 bases spanning the gap. Germline-derived CDR1 and CDR2 are SEHNR and FQNEAQ (reference sequence). The CDR3 DNA reads TGTGCCAGCAGCCTGGGGAGCGCTGAAGCTTTCTTT. It encodes CASSLGSAEAFF.

The V gene is TRBV3-1 (or the pseudogene TRBV3-2), the J gene TRBJ2-3, with unresolved D. V gave up 1 base and J gave up 3 bases, with 17 bases separating them. CDR1 is LGHDT and CDR2 is YNNKEL in the germline V gene (reference sequence). This CDR3 is 17 amino acids long. CDR3 loop: CASSQGRRPRGTDTQYF. The DNA of the CDR3 is TGTGCCAGCAGCCAAGGGCGCAGACCGCGTGGAACAGATACGCAGTATTTT.

The CDR3 DNA is TGTGCCAGCTCTCATCGACAGCCGAACACTGAAGCTTTCTTT. Translated, it gives CASSHRQPNTEAFF. V is TRBV6-5 and J is TRBJ1-1, with a tentative D call TRBD1 (5 bases). V was pared by 8 bases and J by 1 base, with 14 bases between. In germline, CDR1 is MNHEY, CDR2 SVGAGI. The CDR3 spans 14 residues.

The chain recombines TRBV6-5 with TRBJ2-1; possible D gene TRBD2, 5 bases. The V gene's germline CDR1 is MNHEY and CDR2 SVGAGI. The CDR3 consists of 15 residues. Trimming pared 3 bases from V and 9 bases from J, leaving 18 bases between. CDR3 nucleotide sequence: TGTGCCAGCAGTTATCCACCCACGGGGAGCGGTGAGCAGTTCTTC. Encoded protein: CASSYPPTGSGEQFF.

The rearrangement joins TRBV3-1 (or the pseudogene TRBV3-2) to TRBJ2-1; 7 bases are a match to TRBD2. The CDR3 contains 16 residues. The germline gives CDR1 LGHDT, CDR2 YNNKEL (reference sequence). J lost 1 base, V lost 0 bases, and 3 bases had no gene match. DNA of the CDR3: TGTGCCAGCAGCCAAGAGCGGGAGCGGTCCTACAATGAGCAGTTCTTC. Translation: CASSQERERSYNEQFF.

V usage is TRBV14 and J usage is TRBJ2-7; D gene ambiguous. CDR1 and CDR2 (germline): SGHDN, FVKESK. V shed 4 bases and J shed 4 bases, with 8 bases lying between them. The CDR3 length is 12 residues. The CDR3 spells CASSPREYEQYF. The CDR3 coding sequence is TGTGCCAGCAGCCCTAGGGAATACGAGCAGTACTTC.

V and J are TRBV7-3 and TRBJ2-2; D may match TRBD1 or TRBD2 (5 bases each). V was pared by 1 base and J by 6 bases, with 15 bases between. This CDR3 is built from 16 residues. Germline CDR1 reads SGHTA; CDR2 reads FQGTGA. This CDR3 is CASSLSWDPGSGELFF. DNA for the CDR3: TGTGCCAGCAGCTTAAGTTGGGACCCGGGTTCCGGGGAGCTGTTTTTT. Full variable domain (remainder filled in from reference TRBV7-3 and TRBJ2-2): GAGVSQTPSNKVTEKGKYVELRCDPISGHTALYWYRQSLGQGPEFLIYFQGTGAADDSGLPNDRFFAVRPEGSVSTLKIQRTERGDSAVYLCASSLSWDPGSGELFFGEGSRLTVL.

The chain couples TRBV11-2 to TRBJ2-1; D uncertain. CDR1 is SGHAT, CDR2 FQNNGV, per germline. The CDR3 is 16 amino acids. The V end was cut by 3 bases, the J end by 0 bases, with 12 bases between. The CDR3 bases are TGTGCCAGCAGCTTGAAGCAAACGAGCTCCTACAATGAGCAGTTCTTC. This translates into CASSLKQTSSYNEQFF.